A single sample is the source of the 22 T cell receptor beta chains below, sequenced in a study of OX40 agonist ivuxolimab in advanced cancers. The library relied on the immunoSEQ multiplex PCR assay. The clones in this table, taken by TCRdb from immuneACCESS, are in-frame only. Not every clone is retained; where verified, under half of the shortfall comes from an unresolved V gene, and the cause of the rest is unknown. A total of fewer than 90,000 clones appear in this sample, roughly 89% of them only once. Roughly 0.19% of the sample is taken by the ten largest. This material consisted of CD4+ or CD8+ T cells sorted from blood, taken in a trial of the OX40 agonist ivuxolimab. The receptor source for this set is an adult with an advanced solid tumor such as melanoma, head and neck, liver or kidney cancer.

The rearrangement joins TRBV4-2 to TRBJ2-7, with D perhaps matching TRBD1 (6 bases). The CDR3 runs 13 residues. The ends were cut back, 1 base at V and 12 bases at J, with 16 bases in the middle. Germline V gene data show CDR1 as LGHNA and CDR2 as YNFKEQ. The CDR3 coding sequence is TGTGCCAGCAGCCAAGTACAGGGAGCCCGGGCGTACGTC. Translating gives CASSQVQGARAYV.

This clone was observed a single time. The chain couples TRBV6-5 to TRBJ1-6; 8 bases agree with TRBD1. The CDR3 totals 15 residues. With V trimmed by 6 bases and J by 6 bases, 7 bases remained unmatched. In germline, CDR1 is MNHEY, CDR2 SVGAGI. This CDR3 reads CASRRDRPGNSPLHF. In DNA form, the CDR3 reads TGTGCCAGCAGGCGGGACAGGCCCGGTAATTCACCCCTCCACTTT.

The chain is built from TRBV28 and TRBJ1-3; D remains unclear. CDR1 and CDR2 from the germline V gene are MDHEN and SYDVKM. This CDR3 region has 15 residues. The V end was cut by 4 bases, the J end by 0 bases, with 10 bases between. The CDR3: CASSSFGISGNTIYF. CDR3 coding DNA: TGTGCCAGCAGTTCCTTCGGGATCTCTGGAAACACCATATATTTT.

The rearrangement joins TRBV7-2 to TRBJ2-3, with D unclear. This CDR3 has 12 residues. Germline V CDR1 and CDR2: SGHTA, FQGNSA. V was trimmed by 5 bases and J by 2 bases, leaving 5 bases between them. As DNA, the CDR3 is TGTGCCAGCAGCAAATACACAGATACGCAGTATTTT. Translating gives CASSKYTDTQYF. Based on the CDR3 plus reference TRBV7-2 and TRBJ2-3, the full variable domain is GAGVSQSPSNKVTEKGKDVELRCDPISGHTALYWYRQSLGQGLEFLIYFQGNSAPDKSGLPSDRFSAERTGGSVSTLTIQRTQQEDSAVYLCASSKYTDTQYFGPGTRLTVL.

This rearrangement joins TRBV28 to TRBJ1-1; 8 nucleotides match TRBD1. The ends lost 5 bases at V and 4 bases at J; junction bases unmatched: 9. The CDR3 covers 15 residues. CDR1 and CDR2 from the germline V gene are MDHEN and SYDVKM. Written as DNA, the CDR3 is TGTGCCAGCAGTCCGTACGGACAGGGAGCCACTGAAGCTTTCTTT. Translated: CASSPYGQGATEAFF.

The chain combines TRBV19 with TRBJ2-1; no firm D call. V was clipped by 4 bases and J by 6 bases, with 10 bases between them. In germline, CDR1 is LNHDA, CDR2 SQIVND (reference sequence). This CDR3 is 13 amino acids long. Here the CDR3 DNA reads TGTGCCAGTAGTACCCTTAGCACCAATGAGCAGTTCTTC. It is translated as CASSTLSTNEQFF.

The V and J genes are TRBV27 and TRBJ1-1; D call uncertain. Germline CDR1 reads MNHEY; CDR2 reads SMNVEV (reference sequence). CDR3 length: 13 amino acids. Trimming stripped 2 bases from V and 1 base from J, with 5 bases between. CDR3 sequence (DNA): TGTGCCAGCAGTTTAACCAGGAACACTGAAGCTTTCTTT. Protein: CASSLTRNTEAFF.

J is TRBJ1-2 and V is TRBV19, with TRBD1 matching over 8 bases. The CDR3 runs 15 residues. Germline V gene data show CDR1 as LNHDA and CDR2 as SQIVND (reference sequence). J was trimmed by 3 bases and V by 4 bases; bases with no gene match: 7. The CDR3 nucleotides read TGTGCCAGTAGTAACGTCGGGACAGGACACTATGGCTACACCTTC. Residues: CASSNVGTGHYGYTF.

This sequence joins TRBV5-1 and TRBJ1-5; D unresolved. CDR1 SGHRS and CDR2 YFSETQ come from the germline V gene. The V end was cut by 2 bases, the J end by 1 base, with 4 bases between. This CDR3 contains 13 residues. The CDR3 loop is CASSFGSNQPQHF. The CDR3 DNA reads as TGCGCCAGCAGCTTTGGGAGCAATCAGCCCCAGCATTTT.

This clone was detected only a few times. V usage is TRBV28 and J usage is TRBJ2-7, with 7 nucleotides matching TRBD1. The CDR3 is 14 residues long. V dropped 6 bases and J dropped 2; count of bases not matched to a gene: 7. Germline values: CDR1 MDHEN, CDR2 SYDVKM. The CDR3 sequence is CASRYRGLTYEQYF. The CDR3 DNA sequence: TGTGCCAGCAGGTACAGGGGCCTGACCTACGAGCAGTACTTC.

The chain links TRBV29-1 to TRBJ1-3, with 7 bases matching TRBD1. The germline V gene has CDR1 SQVTM and CDR2 ANQGSEA. The trim removed 1 base at V and 0 bases at J, leaving 0 bases unmatched. The CDR3 sequence is 14 residues long. The chain's CDR3 is CSVEGTGSGNTIYF. In DNA, the CDR3 is TGCAGCGTTGAAGGGACAGGCTCTGGAAACACCATATATTTT.

The chain uses TRBV7-2 and TRBJ1-5; D is unclear. The germline V gene has CDR1 SGHTA and CDR2 FQGNSA. Deletions cut 5 bases from V and 1 base from J, with 15 bases between. The CDR3 extends over 16 amino acids. The CDR3 here is CASSLGVERSNQPQHF. The CDR3 DNA is TGTGCCAGCAGCCTTGGGGTGGAGAGGAGCAATCAGCCCCAGCATTTT.

This rearrangement joins TRBV13 to TRBJ2-7; 7 bases are a match to TRBD2. CDR3 length: 13 residues. Losses at the gene ends were 6 bases for V and 0 bases for J; bases not matched to a gene: 2. Germline CDR1 is PRHDT and CDR2 is FYEKMQ (reference sequence). CDR3 region: CASRLARSYEQYF. The CDR3 bases are TGTGCCAGCAGACTAGCGCGCTCCTACGAGCAGTACTTC.

The chain's CDR3 is CASSENRGHTEAFF. In nucleotides, the CDR3 is TGTGCCAGCAGTGAGAACAGGGGGCACACTGAAGCTTTCTTT. J is TRBJ1-1 and V is TRBV6-1; 9 bases are shared with TRBD1. V was clipped by 3 bases and J by 3 bases; unmatched bases: 2. CDR1 is MNHNS and CDR2 is SASEGT in the germline V gene. The CDR3 length is 14 residues.

The chain has TRBV7-2 and TRBJ1-5; maybe TRBD1 (6 bases). The CDR3 is made up of 15 amino acids. Germline V gives CDR1 SGHTA, CDR2 FQGNSA. V was trimmed by 0 bases and J by 6 bases, leaving 12 bases between them. In nucleotides, the CDR3 is TGTGCCAGCAGCTTAGCGGATGGGGGCGGTCAGCCCCAGCATTTT. Encoded protein: CASSLADGGGQPQHF.

The rearrangement uses TRBV18 and TRBJ1-1; the D is unclear. Trimming took off 0 bases at V and 6 bases at J, with 5 bases between the two ends. Looked up from germline, CDR1 is KGHSH and CDR2 is LQKENI. This CDR3 contains 12 residues. The CDR3: CASSPPLSEAFF. CDR3 coding DNA: TGTGCCAGCTCACCACCGCTATCTGAAGCTTTCTTT.

This chain uses TRBV10-3 with TRBJ1-1; D possibly corresponds to TRBD1 (5 bases). The CDR3 contains 14 residues. The germline V gene encodes CDR1 ENHRY and CDR2 SYGVKD. The V end was cut by 2 bases, the J end by 1 base, with 8 bases between. In nucleotides, the CDR3 is TGTGCCATCAGTGAGACCCAGGGGAACACTGAAGCTTTCTTT. Its translation: CAISETQGNTEAFF.

The V gene is TRBV6-5, the J gene TRBJ1-2, with D uncertain. Looked up from germline, CDR1 is MNHEY and CDR2 is SVGAGI. There are 13 residues in the CDR3. Trimming shortened V by 2 bases and J by 7 bases, and 11 bases separated the two germline ends. This CDR3 is CASSYVGFSGYTF. The DNA of the CDR3 is TGTGCCAGCAGTTACGTTGGATTTAGTGGCTACACCTTC.

Note on this clone: The junction departs from the called germline gene at one end, perhaps through a read error. The chain carries TRBV7-7 and TRBJ2-2; weak D call: TRBD2 (6 bases). The CDR3 covers 15 residues. The germline gives CDR1 SSHAT, CDR2 FNYEAQ (reference sequence). The CDR3 nucleotides are TGTGCTAGCAGCTTGAGAACGGGGGACACCGGGGAGCTGTTTTTT. It codes for CASSLRTGDTGELFF.

The J gene is TRBJ2-2, the V gene TRBV5-5; TRBD2 aligns across 10 bases. This CDR3 region has 14 residues. Germline CDR1 is SGHKS and CDR2 is YYEKEE (reference sequence). J gave up 6 bases and V 4 bases, and 3 bases lay outside the gene matches. Written as DNA, the CDR3 is TGTGCCAGCAGCCTGGGACTAGCGTCCGGGGAGCTGTTTTTT. It is translated as CASSLGLASGELFF.

The chain uses TRBV7-2 and TRBJ2-1; 9 bases are a match to TRBD1. CDR3 length: 16 amino acids. Germline lookup yields CDR1 SGHTA and CDR2 FQGNSA. V lost 6 bases, J lost 0 bases, and 6 bases stayed unmatched. The CDR3 sequence: CASRGGTGRSYNEQFF. The CDR3 DNA follows: TGTGCCAGCAGGGGAGGGACAGGGCGCTCCTACAATGAGCAGTTCTTC.

This chain links TRBV2 with TRBJ2-3; D ambiguous. V lost 6 bases and J 0 bases, leaving 10 bases between the germline ends. The CDR3 contains 14 residues. Germline CDR1 and CDR2: SNHLY and FYNNEI. CDR3 amino acids: CASRERTSTDTQYF. The CDR3 bases are TGTGCCAGCAGGGAACGGACCAGCACAGATACGCAGTATTTT.